This is a list of T cell receptor beta chains from one sample in a study of blood T cell repertoires in COVID-19. Libraries were prepared by immunoSEQ multiplex PCR; TCRdb keeps only in-frame clonotypes and omits some of them. The sample has roughly 66,000 clones, about 91% seen once; the top ten hold less than 9.5%. Sequencing used peripheral blood. All receptors come from a human donor in a cohort sampled during active COVID-19. The CDR3 runs from the conserved cysteine through the conserved F or W. D genes are given only for firm matches.

V: TRBV25-1
D: .
J: TRBJ2-7
CDR3: CASSPLRGYREEQYF
DNA: TGTGCCAGCAGCCCTCTTAGGGGATACAGGGAAGAGCAGTACTTC

V: TRBV7-6
D: TRBD1
J: TRBJ2-5
CDR3: CASSNDRGQETQYF
DNA: TGTGCCAGCAGCAACGACAGGGGGCAAGAGACCCAGTACTTC

V: TRBV2
D: .
J: TRBJ1-6
CDR3: CASSESQAYNSPLHF
DNA: TGTGCCAGCAGTGAGTCACAGGCGTATAATTCACCCCTCCACTTT

V: TRBV5-5
D: TRBD2
J: TRBJ2-1
CDR3: CASTSRLAGGREQFF
DNA: TGTGCCAGCACCTCCCGACTAGCGGGGGGGAGGGAGCAGTTCTTC

V: TRBV7-8
D: .
J: TRBJ2-7
CDR3: CASSLTAYEQYF
DNA: TGTGCCAGCAGCCTAACAGCCTACGAGCAGTACTTC

V: TRBV5-1
D: TRBD2
J: TRBJ2-7
CDR3: CASSLTSGKGSYEQYF
DNA: TGCGCCAGCAGCTTGACTAGCGGGAAAGGGTCCTACGAGCAGTACTTC

V: TRBV4-3
D: TRBD1
J: TRBJ1-2
CDR3: CASSQDQWTGGNYGYTF
DNA: TGCGCCAGCAGCCAAGATCAGTGGACAGGGGGTAACTATGGCTACACCTTC

V: TRBV28
D: .
J: TRBJ1-5
CDR3: CASSLTRGFLQPQHF
DNA: TGTGCCAGCAGTTTAACGAGAGGGTTTCTTCAGCCCCAGCATTTT

V: TRBV6-2/TRBV6-3
D: TRBD2
J: TRBJ2-7
CDR3: CASSYGAGGRFYEQYF
DNA: TGTGCCAGCAGTTACGGGGCCGGCGGGAGATTCTACGAGCAGTACTTC

V: TRBV19
D: TRBD2
J: TRBJ2-7
CDR3: CASTPSASGVSYEQYF
DNA: TGTGCCAGTACCCCCTCGGCTAGCGGAGTCTCCTACGAGCAGTACTTC

V: TRBV6-5
D: .
J: TRBJ1-6
CDR3: CASAGLNSPLHF
DNA: TGTGCCAGCGCGGGCCTCAATTCACCCCTCCACTTT

V: TRBV5-6
D: .
J: TRBJ2-1
CDR3: CASSPGWGTRNNEQFF
DNA: TGTGCCAGCAGCCCGGGTTGGGGTACTAGAAACAATGAGCAGTTCTTC

V: TRBV7-2
D: .
J: TRBJ2-7
CDR3: CASSASGSYYEQYF
DNA: TGTGCCAGCAGCGCATCCGGGTCCTACTACGAGCAGTACTTC